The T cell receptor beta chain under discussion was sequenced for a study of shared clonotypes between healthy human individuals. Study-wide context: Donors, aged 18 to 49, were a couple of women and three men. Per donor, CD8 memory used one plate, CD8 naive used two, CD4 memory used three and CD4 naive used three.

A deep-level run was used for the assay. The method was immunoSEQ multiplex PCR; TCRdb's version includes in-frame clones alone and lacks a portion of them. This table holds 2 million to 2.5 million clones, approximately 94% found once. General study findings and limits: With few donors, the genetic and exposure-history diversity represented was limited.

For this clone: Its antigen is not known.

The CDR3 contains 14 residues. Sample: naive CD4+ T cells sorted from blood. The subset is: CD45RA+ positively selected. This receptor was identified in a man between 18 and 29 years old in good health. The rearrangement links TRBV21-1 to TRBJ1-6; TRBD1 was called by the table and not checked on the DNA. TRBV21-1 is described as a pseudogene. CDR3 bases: TGTGCCAGCAGCAAAGACAGGGCGAAATCACCCCTCCACTTT. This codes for CASSKDRAKSPLHF.